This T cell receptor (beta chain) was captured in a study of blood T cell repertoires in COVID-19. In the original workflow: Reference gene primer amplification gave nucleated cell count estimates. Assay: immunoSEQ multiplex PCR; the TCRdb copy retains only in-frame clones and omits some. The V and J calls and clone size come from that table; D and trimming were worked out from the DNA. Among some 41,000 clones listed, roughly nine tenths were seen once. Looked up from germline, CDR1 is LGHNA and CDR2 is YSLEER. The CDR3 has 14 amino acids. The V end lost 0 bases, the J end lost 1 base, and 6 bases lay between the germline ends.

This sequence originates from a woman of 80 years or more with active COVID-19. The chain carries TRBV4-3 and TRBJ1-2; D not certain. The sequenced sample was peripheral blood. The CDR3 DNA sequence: TGCGCCAGCAGCCAAGATGCGAATAACTATGGCTACACCTTC. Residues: CASSQDANNYGYTF.